Shown below are 18 T cell receptor beta chains from a single sample sequenced in a study of blood T cell repertoires in COVID-19. Profiled with immunoSEQ multiplex PCR; TCRdb holds only in-frame clones, not every one. This sample has 30,000 to 35,000 clones, with 80% to 90% found just once. The source material was peripheral blood. The receptors shown here come from a man aged 45 to 65 with acute or convalescent COVID-19.

The chain links TRBV14 to TRBJ2-7; 8 bases are shared with TRBD2. In germline, CDR1 is SGHDN, CDR2 FVKESK. V was clipped by 0 bases and J by 2 bases; unmatched bases: 9. The CDR3 loop spans 17 amino acids. CDR3 sequence reads: CASSQDSPAGVAYEQYF. The CDR3 DNA sequence: TGTGCCAGCAGCCAAGACTCCCCAGCGGGGGTCGCCTACGAGCAGTACTTC.

The chain has TRBV5-1 and TRBJ2-7; 10 bases are shared with TRBD1. The CDR3 covers 14 residues. Germline V gene lookup returns CDR1 SGHRS and CDR2 YFSETQ. The ends lost 5 bases at V and 4 bases at J; junction bases unmatched: 6. The CDR3: CASRYGQGGYEQYF. In nucleotides, the CDR3 is TGCGCCAGCAGGTACGGACAGGGGGGATACGAGCAGTACTTC.

The genes are TRBV24-1 and TRBJ2-3, with a possible D match to TRBD1 (6 bases). Deletions cut 6 bases from V and 2 bases from J, with 14 bases between. The CDR3 sequence is 15 residues long. CDR1 and CDR2 from the germline V gene are KGHDR and SFDVKD. The CDR3 sequence: CATSQVGGDTDTQYF. CDR3 DNA: TGTGCCACCAGTCAGGTAGGGGGAGACACAGATACGCAGTATTTT.

The chain recombines TRBV10-3 with TRBJ2-2; 9 bases are shared with TRBD1. V trimming: 6 bases; J trimming: 5 bases; junction bases outside the gene matches: 16. CDR3 length equals 18 residues. The germline V gene has CDR1 ENHRY and CDR2 SYGVKD. The CDR3 region has the DNA TGTGCCATCAGGCCAACAGGGGGCGCGGAGCCGGAGACCGGGGAGCTGTTTTTT. This sequence encodes CAIRPTGGAEPETGELFF.

The J gene is TRBJ2-7, the V gene TRBV19; the D gene is possibly TRBD1 (6 bases). V lost 5 bases and J lost 7, with 12 bases in between. CDR1 and CDR2 from the germline V gene are LNHDA and SQIVND (reference sequence). CDR3 length: 12 amino acids. CDR3 in amino acids: CASSDRTDEQYF. CDR3 DNA sequence: TGTGCCAGTAGTGACAGGACAGATGAGCAGTACTTC.

This sequence joins TRBV5-1 and TRBJ2-2; D is possibly TRBD1 (5 bases). V lost 7 bases to trimming and J lost 1 base, with 14 bases between them. Germline V gene data show CDR1 as SGHRS and CDR2 as YFSETQ. The CDR3 has 15 residues. CDR3 nucleotides: TGCGCCAGCCGCGGACACGCGAAGAACACCGGGGAGCTGTTTTTT. It specifies CASRGHAKNTGELFF.

The rearrangement links TRBV7-9 to TRBJ2-1; 9 bases fit TRBD2. The CDR3 has 12 residues. V lost 10 bases to trimming and J lost 3 bases; unmatched junction nucleotides: 1. Germline CDR1 and CDR2: SEHNR and FQNEAQ (reference sequence). DNA for the CDR3: TGTGCCACTAGCGGGAACTACAATGAGCAGTTCTTC. This translates into CATSGNYNEQFF.

This clone occurred a few times. The chain joins TRBV4-2 to TRBJ2-3; D uncertain. Germline-derived CDR1 and CDR2 are LGHNA and YNFKEQ. CDR3 length equals 15 residues. The ends were cut back, 0 bases at V and 2 bases at J, with 9 bases in the middle. The CDR3 DNA follows: TGTGCCAGCAGCCAAGAGTCCTTCGTCACAGATACGCAGTATTTT. Its translation is CASSQESFVTDTQYF.

The chain couples TRBV14 to TRBJ1-1, with 9 bases identical to TRBD1. With V trimmed by 0 bases and J by 3 bases, 5 bases remained unmatched. This CDR3 has 16 amino acids. CDR1 is SGHDN, CDR2 FVKESK, per germline. The CDR3: CASSQDNRGLYTEAFF. CDR3 nucleotide sequence: TGTGCCAGCAGCCAAGATAACAGGGGGCTTTACACTGAAGCTTTCTTT.

V is TRBV28 and J is TRBJ1-5, with D possibly being TRBD1 (5 bases). Germline lookup yields CDR1 MDHEN and CDR2 SYDVKM. Between the trimmed V and J ends, which lost 5 bases and 2 bases, there was a span of 13 bases. This CDR3 has 15 amino acids. CDR3 bases: TGTGCCAGCAGTGCCGGACAAATACGCAATCAGCCCCAGCATTTT. As protein: CASSAGQIRNQPQHF.

The chain has TRBV5-6 and TRBJ2-7; 8 bases fit TRBD1. J was trimmed by 7 bases and V by 3 bases; bases with no gene match: 3. Germline lookup yields CDR1 SGHDT and CDR2 YYEEEE. The CDR3 has 12 amino acids. The CDR3 DNA reads as TGTGCCAGCAGCTACAGGGACAGGGAGCAGTACTTC. Its translation is CASSYRDREQYF.

In DNA form, the CDR3 reads TGTGCCAGCAGCCTGGACAGGGGCCAGAACTATGGCTACACCTTC. This encodes CASSLDRGQNYGYTF. The chain couples TRBV5-4 to TRBJ1-2; 9 bases map to TRBD1. The V and J ends lost 4 bases and 2 bases, in that order; junction bases with no gene match: 6. Per germline, CDR1 SGHNT and CDR2 YYREEE (reference sequence). This CDR3 comprises 15 residues.

Only one count was recorded for this clone. The V gene is TRBV6-6, the J gene TRBJ2-5; TRBD1 agrees at 7 bases. Germline-derived CDR1 and CDR2 are MNHNY and SVGAGI (reference sequence). The length of the CDR3 is 13 residues. Losses at the gene ends were 6 bases for V and 4 bases for J; bases not matched to a gene: 5. The CDR3 is CASSGQDRETQYF. CDR3 sequence (DNA): TGTGCCAGCAGCGGACAGGACAGAGAGACCCAGTACTTC.

The CDR3 protein is CSAGDQRRGGPTGELFF. CDR3 DNA sequence: TGCAGTGCTGGTGATCAGAGGCGGGGGGGCCCCACCGGGGAGCTGTTTTTT. The chain uses TRBV20-1 and TRBJ2-2; 9 nucleotides align to TRBD2. CDR1 and CDR2 (germline): DFQATT, SNEGSKA (reference sequence). This CDR3 region has 17 residues. The trim removed 5 bases at V and 4 bases at J, leaving 14 bases unmatched.

CDR3 region: CASSLSSGNQKQFF. CDR3 sequence (DNA): TGTGCCAGCAGCCTGTCTAGCGGGAACCAGAAGCAGTTCTTC. This rearrangement joins TRBV7-9 to TRBJ2-1; 9 nucleotides line up with TRBD2. V lost 5 bases, J lost 11 bases, and 10 bases stayed unmatched. The CDR3 spans 14 residues. Germline V gene lookup returns CDR1 SEHNR and CDR2 FQNEAQ (reference sequence).

This clone is deemed medium-sized. This chain connects TRBV4-2 to TRBJ2-1; 9 bases are shared with TRBD2. V was clipped by 3 bases and J by 2 bases; unmatched bases: 11. CDR1 is LGHNA, CDR2 YNFKEQ, per germline. This CDR3 comprises 18 residues. As DNA, the CDR3 is TGTGCCAGCAGCCATCTCACTCGGACTAGCGCGACCTACAATGAGCAGTTCTTC. Amino acid sequence: CASSHLTRTSATYNEQFF.

This clone is a singleton in its sample. The chain combines TRBV7-9 with TRBJ2-7; TRBD2 might be the D (6 bases). In germline, CDR1 is SEHNR, CDR2 FQNEAQ (reference sequence). This CDR3 is built from 13 residues. The V end was cut by 5 bases, the J end by 3 bases, with 11 bases between. The CDR3 coding sequence is TGTGCCAGCAGCCCGGGACTGTTCTACGAGCAGTACTTC. Its protein product is CASSPGLFYEQYF. The complete variable domain, with remaining parts taken from reference TRBV7-9 and TRBJ2-7, reads DTGVSQNPRHKITKRGQNVTFRCDPISEHNRLYWYRQTLGQGPEFLTYFQNEAQLEKSRLLSDRFSAERPKGSFSTLEIQRTEQGDSAMYLCASSPGLFYEQYFGPGTRLTVT.

This sequence joins TRBV7-3 and TRBJ2-3; maybe TRBD2 (7 bases). CDR3 length equals 14 residues. Per germline, CDR1 SGHTA and CDR2 FQGTGA. The V gene lost 5 bases and the J gene lost 3 bases, with 12 bases spanning the gap. CDR3 nucleotide sequence: TGTGCCAGCAGCCAAGGGGGGGCAACAGATACGCAGTATTTT. This sequence encodes CASSQGGATDTQYF.